Sequencing of this T cell receptor beta chain was carried out in a study of blood T cell repertoires in COVID-19. Study information: Both acute and convalescent COVID-19 samples were obtained from the United States, Italy and Spain. PBMCs, B-cell-depleted T cells, or T cells were the source of the cDNA or gDNA that made up the material.

In the original workflow: By means of reference gene primer amplification, nucleated cell counts were estimated. Some clones are missing from TCRdb's copy, which holds only in-frame ones; the method was immunoSEQ multiplex PCR. The V and J calls and clone size were taken over from that table, and D and trimming were inferred from the DNA. The sample carries around 73,000 clones, roughly three quarters recorded once. Enrollment of patients from Seattle took place during active infection, with longitudinal follow-up. This CDR3 contains 16 residues. Per the germline V gene, CDR1 is SNHLY and CDR2 is FYNNEI. Trimming cost V 7 bases and J 0 bases, with 13 bases left between them.

The sample comprised peripheral blood. The J gene is TRBJ1-6, the V gene TRBV2; D call uncertain. The receptor's source is a man between 70 and 80 years old with COVID-19, enrolled during active disease. In DNA, the CDR3 is TGTGCCAGCAAAAAAGAAGGGAGCTCCTATAATTCACCCCTCCACTTT. It codes for CASKKEGSSYNSPLHF.